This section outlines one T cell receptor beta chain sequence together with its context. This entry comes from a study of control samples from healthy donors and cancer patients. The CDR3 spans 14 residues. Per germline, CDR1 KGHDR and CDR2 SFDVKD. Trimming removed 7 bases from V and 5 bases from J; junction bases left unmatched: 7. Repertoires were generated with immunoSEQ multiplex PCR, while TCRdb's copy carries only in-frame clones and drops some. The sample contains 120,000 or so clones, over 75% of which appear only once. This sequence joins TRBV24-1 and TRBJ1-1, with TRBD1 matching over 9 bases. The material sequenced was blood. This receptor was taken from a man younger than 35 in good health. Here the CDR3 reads CATSHTGGRTEAFF. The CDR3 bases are TGTGCCACCAGCCATACAGGGGGCAGGACTGAAGCTTTCTTT.